Here is one T cell receptor beta chain with its context. The sample contains more than one DNA sequence encoding this CDR3. This record belongs to a study of blood T cell repertoires in COVID-19. Study background: Acute and convalescent COVID-19 specimens originated in the United States, Italy and Spain. PBMCs, B-cell-depleted T cells, or T cells provided the cDNA or gDNA that made up the material.

The V gene lost 2 bases and the J gene lost 2 bases, with 4 bases spanning the gap. Germline loops: CDR1 GTSNPN, CDR2 SVGIG (reference sequence). The CDR3 runs to 11 residues. Profiled with immunoSEQ multiplex PCR; TCRdb holds only in-frame clones, not every one. The data show some 150,000 clones, 60% to 80% seen once. This chain links TRBV30 with TRBJ2-7; D remains ambiguous. The sample was peripheral blood. This sequence was found in a man aged 45-65 years with active or convalescent COVID-19. CDR3 protein: CAWSSAYEQYF. The DNA for the CDR3 is TGTGCCTGGAGTTCGGCCTACGAGCAGTACTTC.